A selection of T cell receptor beta chains follows, all from one sample in a study of blood T cell repertoires in COVID-19. The method was immunoSEQ multiplex PCR; TCRdb's version includes in-frame clones alone and lacks a portion of them. The sample shows 120,000 or so clones, roughly 80% of them seen only once. Sequencing input: peripheral blood. The receptors derive from a woman in her forties or fifties with acute or convalescent COVID-19. Each CDR3 is given with its conserved first and last residue. The D gene is left open where the match is weak. Clone size is not always given. Where it is, it says once, few, many or a class for expanded clones.

abundance	d_gene	j_gene	v_gene	CDR3aa	CDR3nt
.	.	TRBJ2-3	TRBV7-2	CASSPVEDRNTQYF	TGTGCCAGCAGCCCTGTGGAGGACAGAAATACGCAGTATTTT
.	TRBD1	TRBJ2-7	TRBV7-8	CASSLVGQLYEQYF	TGTGCCAGCAGCTTAGTGGGACAGTTATACGAGCAGTACTTC
few	.	TRBJ1-1	TRBV18	CASRRRVEAFF	TGTGCCAGTCGTCGCCGGGTTGAAGCTTTCTTT
few	.	TRBJ1-4	TRBV12-3/TRBV12-4	CASSSSGTEKLFF	TGTGCCAGCAGTTCCTCCGGGACAGAAAAACTGTTTTTT
.	TRBD1	TRBJ2-1	TRBV18	CASSRTGGSYNEQFF	TGTGCCAGCTCCAGGACAGGGGGTTCCTACAATGAGCAGTTCTTC
few	.	TRBJ1-1	TRBV30	CAWSSEPLQGTEAFF	TGTGCCTGGAGTTCGGAGCCACTACAGGGCACTGAAGCTTTCTTT
.	TRBD1	TRBJ1-3	TRBV3-1/TRBV3-2	CASSQTGFYGNTIYF	TGTGCCAGCAGCCAGACAGGGTTTTATGGAAACACCATATATTTT
.	.	TRBJ1-1	TRBV5-1	CASSFSVPDQGSAFF	TGCGCCAGCAGCTTCTCCGTCCCCGATCAGGGTAGTGCTTTCTTT
.	.	TRBJ1-1	TRBV30	CAWSVQSGGTEAFF	TGTGCCTGGAGTGTACAGTCGGGGGGAACTGAAGCTTTCTTT
.	.	TRBJ1-6	TRBV2	CASSPSLSTLHF	TGTGCCAGCAGTCCGAGTTTAAGCACCCTCCACTTT
.	.	TRBJ2-3	TRBV5-1	CASSQVDTQYF	TGCGCCAGCAGCCAGGTGGATACGCAGTATTTT
.	.	TRBJ1-6	TRBV6-6	CASSYTGIEGGSPLHF	TGTGCCAGCAGTTACACGGGGATTGAGGGCGGTTCACCCCTCCACTTT
.	TRBD1	TRBJ1-1	TRBV27	CASLSWDRGRMYAFF	TGTGCCAGCCTGAGTTGGGACAGGGGGCGTATGTACGCTTTCTTT
.	.	TRBJ1-1	TRBV27	CASSFMGLENTEAFF	TGTGCCAGCAGTTTTATGGGGCTGGAGAACACTGAAGCTTTCTTT